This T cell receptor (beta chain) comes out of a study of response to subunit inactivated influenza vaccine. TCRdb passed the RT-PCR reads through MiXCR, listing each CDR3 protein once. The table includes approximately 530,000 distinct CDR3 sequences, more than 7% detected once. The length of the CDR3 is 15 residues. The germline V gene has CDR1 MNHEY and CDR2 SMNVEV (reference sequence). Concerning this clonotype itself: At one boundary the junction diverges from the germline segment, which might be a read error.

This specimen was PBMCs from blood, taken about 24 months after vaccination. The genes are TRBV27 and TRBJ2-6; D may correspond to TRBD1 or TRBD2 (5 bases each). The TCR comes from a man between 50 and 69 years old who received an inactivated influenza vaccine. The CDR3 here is CASSRENVGANVLTF. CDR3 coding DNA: TGTGCCAGCAGCAGGGAAAACGTCGGGGCCAACGTCCTGACTTTT.